One sample yielded the 15 T cell receptor beta chains listed below, sequenced in a study of blood T cell repertoires in COVID-19. Clones were read by immunoSEQ multiplex PCR, and TCRdb kept only the in-frame ones, dropping some. The sample shows about 64,000 clones, more than 75% of them seen only once. Sequenced material: PBMCs or T cells enriched from blood (not recorded which). The receptors were gathered from a woman aged 40-49 years who had recovered from COVID-19.

The chain carries TRBV18 and TRBJ1-1; weak D call: TRBD1 (6 bases). Germline values: CDR1 KGHSH, CDR2 LQKENI. Trimming removed 2 bases at V and 6 bases at J, with 16 bases between. The CDR3 is 15 residues long. This chain's CDR3 is CASSPSTGIRAEAFF. CDR3 coding DNA: TGTGCCAGCTCACCATCCACAGGGATCCGGGCTGAAGCTTTCTTT.

The chain employs TRBV5-1 and TRBJ2-5, with D tentatively TRBD1 (6 bases). The CDR3 is made up of 15 amino acids. Between the trimmed V and J ends, which lost 1 base and 4 bases, there was a span of 14 bases. Germline CDR1 SGHRS, CDR2 YFSETQ. CDR3 protein: CASSLRGISGETQYF. For the CDR3, the DNA is TGCGCCAGCAGCTTGAGGGGGATCTCCGGAGAGACCCAGTACTTC.

The chain links TRBV7-2 to TRBJ1-2, with 9 bases fitting TRBD1. The trim removed 2 bases at V and 4 bases at J, leaving 8 bases unmatched. CDR3 length: 16 residues. CDR1 and CDR2 from the germline V gene are SGHTA and FQGNSA. The CDR3, as DNA: TGTGCCAGCAGCTTACGAGGGGACAGGGTTGGCTATGGCTACACCTTC. Translating gives CASSLRGDRVGYGYTF.

The chain joins TRBV5-1 to TRBJ2-7; 7 nucleotides match TRBD2. The germline CDR1 and CDR2 sequences are SGHRS and YFSETQ. The CDR3 spans 17 residues. V was clipped by 4 bases and J by 0 bases; unmatched bases: 13. This CDR3 reads CASSPVVRAGLSYEQYF. CDR3 in DNA: TGCGCCAGCAGCCCCGTAGTCCGAGCGGGGCTCTCCTACGAGCAGTACTTC.

The V call is TRBV9, the J call TRBJ2-1; possible D gene TRBD2, 5 bases. The CDR3 loop spans 13 amino acids. V lost 2 bases and J lost 9, with 12 bases in between. The germline gives CDR1 SGDLS, CDR2 YYNGEE. The CDR3 is CASSVTIGGEQFF. The DNA for the CDR3 is TGTGCCAGCAGCGTCACAATAGGAGGTGAGCAGTTCTTC.

The V gene is TRBV11-2, the J gene TRBJ2-4; weak D call: TRBD2 (7 bases). Germline V gene data show CDR1 as SGHAT and CDR2 as FQNNGV. The CDR3 extends over 18 amino acids. V lost 5 bases and J lost 0, with 20 bases in between. The CDR3 loop reads CASSRGGASGIAKNIQYF. The CDR3 DNA is TGTGCCAGCAGCAGAGGGGGGGCTAGCGGAATAGCCAAAAACATTCAGTACTTC.

The V and J genes are TRBV9 and TRBJ2-1; TRBD2 aligns across 11 bases. The CDR3 spans 16 residues. V shed 4 bases and J 16 bases; nucleotides not matched to a gene: 19. The germline V gene has CDR1 SGDLS and CDR2 YYNGEE. The CDR3 region has the DNA TGTGCCAGCAGCCCTCCCCCTGGGACTAGCGGCGCGGTTCAATTCTTC. Its protein product is CASSPPPGTSGAVQFF.

This clone came up once. The J gene is TRBJ1-2, the V gene TRBV23-1; D might be TRBD1 (6 bases). TRBV23-1 is given ORF status, its function remaining uncertain. V gave up 4 bases and J gave up 10 bases, with 22 bases separating them. The CDR3 runs to 15 residues. Written as DNA, the CDR3 is TGCGCCAGCAGTCTCAATCGGCCCGGACAGCATGACTACACCTTC. Amino acids: CASSLNRPGQHDYTF.

CDR3 in DNA: TGTGCCAGCAGCCAAGATGGGAGGGACGACACTGAAGCTTTCTTT. Protein: CASSQDGRDDTEAFF. V usage is TRBV4-2 and J usage is TRBJ1-1; tentatively, D is TRBD1 (5 bases). Germline V gene data show CDR1 as LGHNA and CDR2 as YNFKEQ. The CDR3 runs to 15 residues. V shed 0 bases and J shed 3 bases, with 11 bases lying between them.

V and J are TRBV9 and TRBJ1-1, with D tentatively TRBD1 (5 bases). The ends were cut back, 0 bases at V and 7 bases at J, with 10 bases in the middle. Germline CDR1 and CDR2: SGDLS and YYNGEE. This CDR3 is 13 amino acids long. The CDR3 spells CASSVAQGGEAFF. DNA for the CDR3: TGTGCCAGCAGCGTAGCTCAGGGAGGTGAAGCTTTCTTT.

This sequence joins TRBV5-1 and TRBJ2-7; TRBD1 matches at 10 bases. CDR3 length: 14 residues. Germline V gene sequence: CDR1 SGHRS, CDR2 YFSETQ. V was clipped by 5 bases and J by 9 bases; unmatched bases: 11. DNA for the CDR3: TGCGCCAGCAGAACCGGGACAGGGGACGCTAGGCAGTACTTC. Translated, it gives CASRTGTGDARQYF.

Only one count was recorded for this clone. This chain uses TRBV7-9 with TRBJ1-2; no firm D call. Germline V gene lookup returns CDR1 SEHNR and CDR2 FQNEAQ (reference sequence). The V gene lost 5 bases and the J gene lost 1 base, with 5 bases spanning the gap. The CDR3 runs to 12 residues. CDR3 amino acids: CASSRGNYGYTF. DNA of the CDR3: TGTGCCAGCAGCCGCGGTAACTATGGCTACACCTTC.

This chain joins TRBV3-1 (or the pseudogene TRBV3-2) and TRBJ1-1; 8 positions match TRBD1. From germline, CDR1 is LGHDT and CDR2 YNNKEL (reference sequence). Trimming removed 4 bases from V and 9 bases from J; junction bases left unmatched: 13. The CDR3 totals 15 residues. CDR3 DNA: TGTGCCAGCAGCCCCAACCGGGACAGGACGAGTAAAGCTTTCTTT. Its protein is CASSPNRDRTSKAFF.

The chain employs TRBV7-6 and TRBJ2-1; 9 positions match TRBD2. The junction had 8 bases not matched to a gene; V was cut back by 1 base and J by 4 bases. This CDR3 is built from 17 residues. Germline-derived CDR1 and CDR2 are SGHVS and FNYEAQ. The CDR3 DNA reads as TGTGCCAGCAGCTTAGGGTGGCTAGCGGGGATGTACAATGAGCAGTTCTTC. Residues: CASSLGWLAGMYNEQFF. Supplemented by reference TRBV7-6 and TRBJ2-1, the full variable domain reads GAGVSQSPRYKVTKRGQDVALRCDPISGHVSLYWYRQALGQGPEFLTYFNYEAQQDKSGLPNDRFSAERPEGSISTLTIQRTEQRDSAMYRCASSLGWLAGMYNEQFFGPGTRLTVL.

This chain uses TRBV7-2 with TRBJ1-1, with 7 bases aligning to TRBD1. Germline CDR1 SGHTA, CDR2 FQGNSA. V lost 5 bases, J lost 1 base, and 10 bases stayed unmatched. This CDR3 is 16 amino acids long. The CDR3 loop is CASSTLTRDRNTEAFF. The CDR3 DNA reads as TGTGCCAGCAGCACCCTGACCAGGGACAGGAACACTGAAGCTTTCTTT.